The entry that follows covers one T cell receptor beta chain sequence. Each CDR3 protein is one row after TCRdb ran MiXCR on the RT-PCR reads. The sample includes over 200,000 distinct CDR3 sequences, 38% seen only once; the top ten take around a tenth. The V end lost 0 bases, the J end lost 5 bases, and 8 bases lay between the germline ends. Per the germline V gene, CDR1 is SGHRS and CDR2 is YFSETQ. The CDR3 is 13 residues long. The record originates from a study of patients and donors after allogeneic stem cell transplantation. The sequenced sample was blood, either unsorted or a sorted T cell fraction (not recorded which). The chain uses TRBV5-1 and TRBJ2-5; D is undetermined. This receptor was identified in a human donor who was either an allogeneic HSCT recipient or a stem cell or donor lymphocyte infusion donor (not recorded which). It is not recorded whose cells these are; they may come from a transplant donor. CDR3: CASSLVGDETQYF. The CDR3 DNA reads TGCGCCAGCAGCTTGGTGGGTGACGAGACCCAGTACTTC.